This T cell receptor beta chain was found in a study of sequential checkpoint blockade in melanoma (dated by TCRdb to between 2017 and 2020). In the study overall: In a 1:1 randomization, patients received either first-line nivolumab then ipilimumab (arm A) or ipilimumab then nivolumab (arm B). Maintenance nivolumab was given following each of the two trial sequences.

According to the study, the label for this sample's treatment or condition signals: randomized to nivolumab then ipilimumab (arm A) or the reverse (arm B). No trial patient had received prior DNA-damaging chemotherapy. Thawed PBMCs were sorted on a FACS Aria II flow cytometer to isolate live CD3+CD8+ cells negative for CD19 and CD56. The samples were obtained from melanoma patients enrolled in CheckMate 064, an open-label, randomized phase II trial testing sequential checkpoint blockade. Peripheral blood mononuclear cells were obtained through leukapheresis, purified using Ficoll-Paque, and frozen in human serum containing approximately 10% DMSO. Immediately after sorting, the purity of the sorted blood CD3+CD8+ cells was confirmed to be >98%, and DNA was then extracted. General findings and caveats noted by the study authors: Validation of the response-prediction model combining TCR metrics and mutation burden is needed in larger, independent patient cohorts.

V loses 1 base of germline sequence and J loses 5 bases, and the interval between the two ends is 14 bases. CDR3 length: 15 amino acids, cysteine to phenylalanine. Only the CDR3 DNA is retained, 45 bases long and in frame from the first base. In the germline V gene (reference sequence), CDR1 corresponds to LNHDA and CDR2 to SQIVND. Concerning this clone itself: The specificity of this receptor is unknown. Base qualities were left out, and no much larger clone turns up one base away.

TCRbeta CDR3 regions were immunosequenced from genomic DNA with the immunoSEQ Assay. Prior to high-throughput sequencing, genomic DNA was amplified by bias-controlled multiplex PCR. The paper's data handling went like this. To quantify the absolute abundance of each unique TCRbeta CDR3 region, the sequences were collapsed and filtered. Clonality, defined as 1 minus Pielou's evenness, was calculated using productive rearrangements only. A previously published method was used to identify clones whose frequencies were significantly greater in on-treatment samples than in baseline samples. TCRdb re-hosts the immuneACCESS table, in-frame sequences only. Its copies lack some clones; in the studies checked, an unresolved V gene accounts for under half of them, and the cause for the rest is not known. From that table come the V and J calls and clone size; the DNA was used to work out D and trimming. The sample table records around 21,000 clones; around four fifths of these occur just once. Of the sample, just over 50% is held by the ten largest clones.

The origin of this receptor is a human donor with melanoma. The chain was built from TRBV19 and TRBJ2-5; the D gene identity is not certain. The specimen comprised CD8+ T cells sorted from blood (inferred from file names), sampled from a patient given nivolumab and ipilimumab in sequence. The nucleotide sequence reads TGTGCCAGTAGTATAGGCTCGATAACTACGGAGACCCAGTACTTC. Its translation is CASSIGSITTETQYF.